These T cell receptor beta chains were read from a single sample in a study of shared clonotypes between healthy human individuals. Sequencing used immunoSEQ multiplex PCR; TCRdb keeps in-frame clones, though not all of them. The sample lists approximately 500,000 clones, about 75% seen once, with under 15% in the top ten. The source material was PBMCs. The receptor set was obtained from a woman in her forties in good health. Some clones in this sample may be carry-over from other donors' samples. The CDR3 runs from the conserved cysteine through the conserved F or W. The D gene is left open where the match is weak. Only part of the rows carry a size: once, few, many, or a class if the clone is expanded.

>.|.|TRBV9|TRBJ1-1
TGTGCCAGCAGCGTAGACCAGGGGAACACTGAAGCTTTCTTT
CASSVDQGNTEAFF
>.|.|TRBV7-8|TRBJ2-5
TGTGCCAGCAGCTTATCTTCAGGGCGAGAGACCCAGTACTTC
CASSLSSGRETQYF
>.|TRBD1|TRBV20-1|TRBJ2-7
TGCAGTGCACGGACAGGGGTCGAGCAGTACTTC
CSARTGVEQYF
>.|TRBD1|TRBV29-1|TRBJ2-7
TGCAGCTTTTCCGGGACAGGGGCCTACGAGCAGTACTTC
CSFSGTGAYEQYF
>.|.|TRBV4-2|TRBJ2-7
TGTGCCAGCAGCCCAGGGCGAATCTACGAGCAGTACTTC
CASSPGRIYEQYF
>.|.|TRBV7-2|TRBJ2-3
TGTGCCAGCAGCTTAGCAGTGCAGCTCCGCACAGATACGCAGTATTTT
CASSLAVQLRTDTQYF
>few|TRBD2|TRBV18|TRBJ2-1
TGTGCCAGCTCACAGAGAGCGGGAGATAGCGGCAATGAGCAGTTCTTC
CASSQRAGDSGNEQFF
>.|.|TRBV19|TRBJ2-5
TGTGCCAGTAGTATAGCGGCAGCCCAAGAGACCCAGTACTTC
CASSIAAAQETQYF
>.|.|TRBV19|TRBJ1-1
TGTGCCTCCGGGGGTACATTGAACACTGAAGCTTTCTTT
CASGGTLNTEAFF
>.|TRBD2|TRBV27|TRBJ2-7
TGTGCCAGCAGTTGGTCTAGCGGGAGTGGTGAGCAGTACTTC
CASSWSSGSGEQYF
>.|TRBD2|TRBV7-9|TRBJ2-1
TGTGCCAGCAGCTTAGCGGGACTAGCGGGTAGGAATGAGCAGTTCTTC
CASSLAGLAGRNEQFF
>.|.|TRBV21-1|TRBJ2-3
TGTGCCAGCAGCAACCGGGACAGGGCTTCAGATACGCAGTATTTT
CASSNRDRASDTQYF
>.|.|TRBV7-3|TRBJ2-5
TGTGCCAGCAGCTTAGAGGGACAAGAGACCCAGTACTTC
CASSLEGQETQYF
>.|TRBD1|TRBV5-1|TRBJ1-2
TGCGCCAGCAGCCGACCACAGGGGGAATACAACTATGGCTACACCTTC
CASSRPQGEYNYGYTF
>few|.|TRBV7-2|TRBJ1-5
TGTGCCAGCAGCTTAGGGCGAGGCGGGAAGCCCCAGCATTTT
CASSLGRGGKPQHF
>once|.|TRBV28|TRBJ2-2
TGTGCCAGCACCCTGGGGGCCGGGGAGCTGTTTTTT
CASTLGAGELFF
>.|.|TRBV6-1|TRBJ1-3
TGTGCCAGCAGTGAACTCCTGGGGGCTGGAAACACCATATATTTT
CASSELLGAGNTIYF
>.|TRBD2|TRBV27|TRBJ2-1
TGTGCCAGCAGTTTACTAGCGGGGCTCCGGGAGGAGCAGTTCTTC
CASSLLAGLREEQFF
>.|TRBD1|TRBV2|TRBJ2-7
TGTGCCAGCAGTCCGGGACAGACCTACGAGCAGTACTTC
CASSPGQTYEQYF
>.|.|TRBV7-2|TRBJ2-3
TGTGCCAGCCTCTTGGGGAGCGCGCGTACTAGCACAGATACGCAGTATTTT
CASLLGSARTSTDTQYF
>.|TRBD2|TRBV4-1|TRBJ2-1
TGCGCCAGCAGCCGGCGGACTAGCGGGATAAGGGGCAATGAGCAGTTCTTC
CASSRRTSGIRGNEQFF
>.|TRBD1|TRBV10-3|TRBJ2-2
TGTGCCATCAGGGGGACAGGGAACACCGGGGAGCTGTTTTTT
CAIRGTGNTGELFF
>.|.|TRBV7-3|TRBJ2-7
TGTGCCAGCAGCTTAGAGGGTAGCTCTAGCTCCTACGAGCAGTACTTC
CASSLEGSSSSYEQYF
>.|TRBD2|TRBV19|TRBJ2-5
TGTGCCACGGGCGGGAGGGCCGGAGAGACCCAGTACTTC
CATGGRAGETQYF
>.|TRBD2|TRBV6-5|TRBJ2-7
TGTGCCAGCAGCAGCGGACTAGCGGGTGCCTACGAGCAGTACTTC
CASSSGLAGAYEQYF
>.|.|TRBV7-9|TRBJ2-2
TGTGCCAGCAGCTTATTCTCCGGGGAGCTGTTTTTT
CASSLFSGELFF
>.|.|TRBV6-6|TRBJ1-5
TGTGCCAGCAGTAACAGTAACCAGCCCCAGCATTTT
CASSNSNQPQHF
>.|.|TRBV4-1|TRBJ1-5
TGCGCCAGCAGCCAAGGGAGACTACAGAGTATCTGGCCCCAGCATTTT
CASSQGRLQSIWPQHF
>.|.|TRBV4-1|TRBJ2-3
TGCGCCAGCAGCCAAGTGGGAGCGACTAGCACAGATACGCAGTATTTT
CASSQVGATSTDTQYF
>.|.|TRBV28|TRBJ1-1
TGTGCCAGCAGTTTTGACGGAAACACTGAAGCTTTCTTT
CASSFDGNTEAFF
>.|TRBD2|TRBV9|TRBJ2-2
TGTGCCAGCAGCGTAGCGGCGGGAGTGACCGGGGAGCTGTTTTTT
CASSVAAGVTGELFF
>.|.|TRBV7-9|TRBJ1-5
TGTGCCAGCAGCTTAAGCCAGAATAATCAGCCCCAGCATTTT
CASSLSQNNQPQHF
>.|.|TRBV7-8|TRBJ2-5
TGTGCCAGCAGCTTCCGCCCTTGGGGGGAGACCCAGTACTTC
CASSFRPWGETQYF
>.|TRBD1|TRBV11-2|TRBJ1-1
TGTGCCAGCAGCTTCGGGACAGGGTCGAGCACTGAAGCTTTCTTT
CASSFGTGSSTEAFF
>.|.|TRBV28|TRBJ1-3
TGTGCCAGCAGCCCCCGTCCCGGGGGCTACTCTGGAAACACCATATATTTT
CASSPRPGGYSGNTIYF
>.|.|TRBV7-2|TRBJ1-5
TGTGCCAGCAGCACCCAATCGACAGGATTGAATCAGCCCCAGCATTTT
CASSTQSTGLNQPQHF
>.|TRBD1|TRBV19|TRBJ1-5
TGTGCCAGTAGGCCAGGGACAGGGGATCATCAGCCCCAGCATTTT
CASRPGTGDHQPQHF
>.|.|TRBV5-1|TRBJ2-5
TGCGCCAGCAGCTACGAAGAGACCCAGTACTTC
CASSYEETQYF
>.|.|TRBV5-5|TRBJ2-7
TGTGCCAGCAGCTCGACAGACATCTTTTACGAGCAGTACTTC
CASSSTDIFYEQYF
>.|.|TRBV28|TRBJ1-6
TGTGCCAGCAGTCCCCCGCCGGGGTCCCGGAGCAGGAATAATTCACCCCTCCACTTT
CASSPPPGSRSRNNSPLHF
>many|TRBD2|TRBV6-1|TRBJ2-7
TGTGCCAGCAGTGATCCGACTAGCGGACCCTACGAGCAGTACTTC
CASSDPTSGPYEQYF
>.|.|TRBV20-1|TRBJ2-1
TGCAGTGCTAAGTCCCTGCTCGAGCAGTTCTTC
CSAKSLLEQFF
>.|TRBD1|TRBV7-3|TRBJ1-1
TGTGCCAGCAGCCGACAGGGGAACACTGAAGCTTTCTTT
CASSRQGNTEAFF
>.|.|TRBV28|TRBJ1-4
TGTGCCAGCAGTTTGCAAACTAATGAAAAACTGTTTTTT
CASSLQTNEKLFF
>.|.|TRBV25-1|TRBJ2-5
TGTGCCAGCAGTGACGCCCCGTACCAAGAGACCCAGTACTTC
CASSDAPYQETQYF
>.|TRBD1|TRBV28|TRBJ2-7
TGTGCCAGCAGCCTGCTGGGACAGGGGTTATACGAGCAGTACTTC
CASSLLGQGLYEQYF
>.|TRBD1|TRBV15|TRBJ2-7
TGTGCCACCAGCAGACTGGGGACAGCTAACTCCTACGAGCAGTACTTC
CATSRLGTANSYEQYF
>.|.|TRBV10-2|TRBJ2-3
TGCGCCAGCAGTGAGTCAGGTCGTGGGGGCACAGATACGCAGTATTTT
CASSESGRGGTDTQYF
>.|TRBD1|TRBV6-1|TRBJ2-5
TGTGCCAGCAGCAAGGACAGGGGTCAAGAGACCCAGTACTTC
CASSKDRGQETQYF
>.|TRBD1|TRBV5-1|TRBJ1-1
TGCGCCAGCAGCTGGCGGACAGGGAACACTGAAGCTTTCTTT
CASSWRTGNTEAFF
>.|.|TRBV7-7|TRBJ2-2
TGTGCCAGCAGCCCGGTGGGGCCTCAGGGGGAGCTGTTTTTT
CASSPVGPQGELFF
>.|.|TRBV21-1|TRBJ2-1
TGTGCCAGCAGCAACTCACGGGGCTCCTACAATGAGCAGTTCTTC
CASSNSRGSYNEQFF
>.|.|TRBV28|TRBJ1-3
TGTGCCAGCAGTTTTGTGGGAAATACTGGAAACACCATATATTTT
CASSFVGNTGNTIYF
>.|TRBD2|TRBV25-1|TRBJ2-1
TGTGCCAGCAGTGAACAGGGAGGGTCCAATGAGCAGTTCTTC
CASSEQGGSNEQFF
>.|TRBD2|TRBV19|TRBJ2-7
TGTGCCAGTGCATATGATAGCGGGCAGGGTTCTCTCGAGCAGTACTTC
CASAYDSGQGSLEQYF
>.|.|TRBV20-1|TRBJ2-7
TGCAGTGCCCCTACAGGATACGAGCAGTACTTC
CSAPTGYEQYF
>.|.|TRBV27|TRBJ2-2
TGTGCCAGCAGTTTCGCGGCCGCGAACACCGGGGAGCTGTTTTTT
CASSFAAANTGELFF
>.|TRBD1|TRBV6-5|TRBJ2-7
TGTGCCAGCAGACCCGGGACAGACGTTTACTACGAGCAGTACTTC
CASRPGTDVYYEQYF
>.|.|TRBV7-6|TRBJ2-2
TGTGCCAGCAGCTCGGCGGCCGGGGAGCTGTTTTTT
CASSSAAGELFF
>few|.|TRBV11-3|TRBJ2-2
TGTGCCAGCAGCTTAGTTGGCACATCCGGGGAGCTGTTTTTT
CASSLVGTSGELFF